The T cell receptor (beta chain) described here comes from a study of immune cell composition in non-small cell lung cancer. Study results and caveats: It was not proven that tumour-reactive clones equal dominant tumour-associated clones.

Only in-frame clones appear in the TCRdb table, and some are missing; sequencing was by immunoSEQ multiplex PCR. The sample lists 5,000 to 7,500 clones, approximately 80% seen once, with around an eighth in the top ten. Remarks on this clone: Its antigen is undetermined.

The source of this sequence is a human donor with non-small cell lung cancer. Input material: lung tumor tissue.

DNA of the CDR3: TGTGCCAGCAGTCCACGGAGGGGCCACCTCTATGGCTACACCTTC. It translates to CASSPRRGHLYGYTF. This chain links TRBV27 with TRBJ1-2; tentatively, D is TRBD1 (5 bases). Germline V gives CDR1 MNHEY, CDR2 SMNVEV (reference sequence). The CDR3 extends over 15 amino acids. Between the trimmed V and J ends, which lost 5 bases and 4 bases, there was a span of 17 bases.